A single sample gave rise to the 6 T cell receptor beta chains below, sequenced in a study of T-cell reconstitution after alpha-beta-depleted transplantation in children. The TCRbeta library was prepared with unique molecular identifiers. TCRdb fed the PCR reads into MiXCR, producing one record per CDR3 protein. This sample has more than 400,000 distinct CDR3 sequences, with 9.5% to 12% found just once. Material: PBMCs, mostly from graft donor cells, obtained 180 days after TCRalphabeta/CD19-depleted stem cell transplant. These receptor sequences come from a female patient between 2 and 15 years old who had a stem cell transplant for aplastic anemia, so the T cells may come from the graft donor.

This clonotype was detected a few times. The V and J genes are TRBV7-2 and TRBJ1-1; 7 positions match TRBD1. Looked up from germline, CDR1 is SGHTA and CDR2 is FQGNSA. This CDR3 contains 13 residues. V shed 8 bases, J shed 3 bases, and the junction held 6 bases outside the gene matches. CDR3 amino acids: CASLTGADTEAFF. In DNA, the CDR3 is TGTGCCAGCCTTACAGGGGCGGACACTGAAGCTTTCTTT.

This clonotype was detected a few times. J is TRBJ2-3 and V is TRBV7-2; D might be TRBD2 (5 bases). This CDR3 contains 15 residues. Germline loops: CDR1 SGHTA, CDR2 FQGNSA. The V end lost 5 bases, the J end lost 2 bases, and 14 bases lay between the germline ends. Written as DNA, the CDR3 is TGTGCCAGCAGCAACAGTCGGGGATACACAGATACGCAGTATTTT. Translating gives CASSNSRGYTDTQYF. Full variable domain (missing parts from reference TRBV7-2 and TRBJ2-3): GAGVSQSPSNKVTEKGKDVELRCDPISGHTALYWYRQSLGQGLEFLIYFQGNSAPDKSGLPSDRFSAERTGGSVSTLTIQRTQQEDSAVYLCASSNSRGYTDTQYFGPGTRLTVL.

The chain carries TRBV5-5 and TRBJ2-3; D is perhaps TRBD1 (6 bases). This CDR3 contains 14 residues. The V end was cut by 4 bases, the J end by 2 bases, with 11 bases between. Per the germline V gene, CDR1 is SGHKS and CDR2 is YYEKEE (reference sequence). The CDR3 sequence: CASSAGTLTDTQYF. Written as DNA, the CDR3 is TGTGCCAGCAGCGCCGGGACACTCACAGATACGCAGTATTTT. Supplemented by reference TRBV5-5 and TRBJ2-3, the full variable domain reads DAGVTQSPTHLIKTRGQQVTLRCSPISGHKSVSWYQQVLGQGPQFIFQYYEKEERGRGNFPDRFSARQFPNYSSELNVNALLLGDSALYLCASSAGTLTDTQYFGPGTRLTVL.

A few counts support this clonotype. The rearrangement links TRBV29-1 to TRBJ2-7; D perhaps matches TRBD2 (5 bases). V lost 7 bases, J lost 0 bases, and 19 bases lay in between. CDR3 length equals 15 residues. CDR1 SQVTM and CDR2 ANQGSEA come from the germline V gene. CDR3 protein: CSAQLEGIHSYEQYF. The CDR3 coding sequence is TGCAGCGCCCAACTAGAGGGCATCCACTCCTACGAGCAGTACTTC.

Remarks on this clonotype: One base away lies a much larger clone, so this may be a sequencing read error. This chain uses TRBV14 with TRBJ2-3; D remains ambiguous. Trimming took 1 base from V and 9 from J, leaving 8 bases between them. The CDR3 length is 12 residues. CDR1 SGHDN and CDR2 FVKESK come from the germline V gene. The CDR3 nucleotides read TGTGCCAGCAGCCAAGGCCCAGCGACGCAGTATTTT. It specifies CASSQGPATQYF. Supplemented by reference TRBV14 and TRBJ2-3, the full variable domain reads EAGVTQFPSHSVIEKGQTVTLRCDPISGHDNLYWYRRVMGKEIKFLLHFVKESKQDESGMPNNRFLAERTGGTYSTLKVQPAELEDSGVYFCASSQGPATQYFGPGTRLTVL.

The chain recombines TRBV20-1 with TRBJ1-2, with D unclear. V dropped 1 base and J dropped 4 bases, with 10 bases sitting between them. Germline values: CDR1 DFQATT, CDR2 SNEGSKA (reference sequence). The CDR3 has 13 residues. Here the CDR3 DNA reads TGCAGTGCTAGAGCCTTGACGGTCTATGGCTACACCTTC. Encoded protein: CSARALTVYGYTF.